This T cell receptor beta chain was sequenced during a study of blood T cell repertoires in COVID-19. Study summary: The United States, Italy and Spain supplied acute and convalescent COVID-19 samples. PBMCs, B-cell-depleted T cells, or T cells provided the cDNA or gDNA that made up the material.

In the original workflow: Estimates of nucleated cell counts were drawn from the amplification of reference gene primers. TCRdb's table, derived via immunoSEQ multiplex PCR, lists solely in-frame clones and lacks some. V, J and clone size are those of that table, while D and trimming were read from the DNA. The data show a few hundred thousand clones, approximately 82% seen once. Sequenced: peripheral blood. This sequence was found in a woman aged 40 to 50 who had recovered from COVID-19.

CDR3 DNA sequence: TGTGCCAGCAGCCAAGGAGGGTTAGGCTACGAGCAGTACTTC. Translation: CASSQGGLGYEQYF. V is TRBV4-2 and J is TRBJ2-7; weak D call: TRBD2 (5 bases). The CDR3 runs 14 residues. Between the trimmed V and J ends, which lost 1 base and 3 bases, there was a span of 10 bases. In germline, CDR1 is LGHNA, CDR2 YNFKEQ.